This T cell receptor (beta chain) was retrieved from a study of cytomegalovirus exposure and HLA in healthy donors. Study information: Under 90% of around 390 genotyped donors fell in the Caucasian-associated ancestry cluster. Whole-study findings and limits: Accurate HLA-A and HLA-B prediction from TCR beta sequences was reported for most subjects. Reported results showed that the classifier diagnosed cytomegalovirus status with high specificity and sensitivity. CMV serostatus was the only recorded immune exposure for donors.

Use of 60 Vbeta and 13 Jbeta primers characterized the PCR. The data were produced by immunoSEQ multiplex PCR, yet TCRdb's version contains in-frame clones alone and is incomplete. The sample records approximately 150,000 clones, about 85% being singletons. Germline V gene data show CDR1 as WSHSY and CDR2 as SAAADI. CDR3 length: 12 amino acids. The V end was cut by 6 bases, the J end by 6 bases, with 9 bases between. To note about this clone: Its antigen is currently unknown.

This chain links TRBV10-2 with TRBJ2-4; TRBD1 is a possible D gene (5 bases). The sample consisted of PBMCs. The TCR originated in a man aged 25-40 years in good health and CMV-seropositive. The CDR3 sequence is CASRVDRNIQYF. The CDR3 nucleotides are TGCGCCAGCAGAGTAGACAGAAACATTCAGTACTTC.